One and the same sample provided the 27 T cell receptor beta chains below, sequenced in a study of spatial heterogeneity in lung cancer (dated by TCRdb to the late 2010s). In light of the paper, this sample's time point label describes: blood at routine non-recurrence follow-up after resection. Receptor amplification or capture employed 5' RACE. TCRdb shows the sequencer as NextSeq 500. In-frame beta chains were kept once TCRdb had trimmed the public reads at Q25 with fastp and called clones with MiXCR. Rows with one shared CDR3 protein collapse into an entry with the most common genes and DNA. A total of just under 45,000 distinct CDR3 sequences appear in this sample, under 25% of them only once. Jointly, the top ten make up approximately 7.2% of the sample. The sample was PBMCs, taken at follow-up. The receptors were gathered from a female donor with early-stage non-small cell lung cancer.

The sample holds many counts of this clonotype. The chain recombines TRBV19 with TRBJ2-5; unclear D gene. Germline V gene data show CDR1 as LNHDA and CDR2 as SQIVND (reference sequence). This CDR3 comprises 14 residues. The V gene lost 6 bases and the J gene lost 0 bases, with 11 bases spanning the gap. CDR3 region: CASSPQLYQETQYF. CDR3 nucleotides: TGTGCCAGTAGCCCCCAACTGTACCAAGAGACCCAGTACTTC.

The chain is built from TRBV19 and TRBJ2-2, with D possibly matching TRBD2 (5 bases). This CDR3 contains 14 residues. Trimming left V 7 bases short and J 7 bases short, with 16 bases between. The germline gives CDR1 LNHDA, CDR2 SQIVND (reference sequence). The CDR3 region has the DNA TGTGCCAGTACTTCACTTCGGGGTGACGGGGAGCTGTTTTTT. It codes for CASTSLRGDGELFF.

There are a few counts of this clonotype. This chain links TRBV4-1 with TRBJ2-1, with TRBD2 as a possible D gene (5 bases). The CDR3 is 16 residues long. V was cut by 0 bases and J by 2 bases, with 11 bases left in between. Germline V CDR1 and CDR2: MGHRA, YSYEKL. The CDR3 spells CASSQDQYGTYNEQFF. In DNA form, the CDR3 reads TGCGCCAGCAGCCAAGATCAATACGGGACCTACAATGAGCAGTTCTTC.

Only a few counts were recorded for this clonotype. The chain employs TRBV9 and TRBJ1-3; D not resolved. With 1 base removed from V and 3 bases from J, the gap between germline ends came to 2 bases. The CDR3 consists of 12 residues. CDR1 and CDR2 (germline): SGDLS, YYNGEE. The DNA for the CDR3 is TGTGCCAGCAGCGTATATGGAAACACCATATATTTT. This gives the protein CASSVYGNTIYF.

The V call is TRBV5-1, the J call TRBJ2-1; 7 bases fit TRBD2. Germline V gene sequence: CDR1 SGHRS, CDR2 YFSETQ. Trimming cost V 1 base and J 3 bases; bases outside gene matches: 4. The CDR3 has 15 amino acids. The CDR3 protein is CASSLTRTSYNEQFF. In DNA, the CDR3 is TGCGCCAGCAGCTTGACCCGGACTAGCTACAATGAGCAGTTCTTC.

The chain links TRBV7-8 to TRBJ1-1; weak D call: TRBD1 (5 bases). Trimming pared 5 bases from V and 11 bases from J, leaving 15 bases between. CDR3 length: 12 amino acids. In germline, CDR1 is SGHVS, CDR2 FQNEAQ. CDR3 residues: CASSQEGQVAFF. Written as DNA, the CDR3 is TGTGCCAGCAGCCAGGAGGGGCAGGTGGCTTTCTTT.

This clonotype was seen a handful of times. The CDR3 sequence is CASSPAGVIHNEQFF. As DNA, the CDR3 is TGTGCCAGCAGCCCTGCGGGGGTCATCCACAATGAGCAGTTCTTC. The chain combines TRBV7-9 with TRBJ2-1; 7 bases align to TRBD2. Looked up from germline, CDR1 is SEHNR and CDR2 is FQNEAQ (reference sequence). This CDR3 is 15 amino acids long. V was pared by 5 bases and J by 5 bases, with 9 bases of the junction left unmatched. Full variable domain (rest looked up from reference TRBV7-9 and TRBJ2-1): DTGVSQNPRHKITKRGQNVTFRCDPISEHNRLYWYRQTLGQGPEFLTYFQNEAQLEKSRLLSDRFSAERPKGSFSTLEIQRTEQGDSAMYLCASSPAGVIHNEQFFGPGTRLTVL.

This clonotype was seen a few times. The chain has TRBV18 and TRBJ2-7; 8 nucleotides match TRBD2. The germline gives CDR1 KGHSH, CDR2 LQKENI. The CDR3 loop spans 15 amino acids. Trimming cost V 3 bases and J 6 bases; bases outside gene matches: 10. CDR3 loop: CASSPPGTRKGEQYF. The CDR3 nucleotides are TGTGCCAGCTCACCCCCCGGGACTAGGAAAGGCGAGCAGTACTTC.

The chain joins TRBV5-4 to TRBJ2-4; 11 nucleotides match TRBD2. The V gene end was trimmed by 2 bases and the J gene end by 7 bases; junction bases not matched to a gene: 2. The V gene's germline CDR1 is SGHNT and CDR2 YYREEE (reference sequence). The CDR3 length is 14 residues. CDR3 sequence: CASSLPSGGNIQYF. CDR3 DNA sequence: TGTGCCAGCAGCTTACCTAGCGGGGGGAACATTCAGTACTTC.

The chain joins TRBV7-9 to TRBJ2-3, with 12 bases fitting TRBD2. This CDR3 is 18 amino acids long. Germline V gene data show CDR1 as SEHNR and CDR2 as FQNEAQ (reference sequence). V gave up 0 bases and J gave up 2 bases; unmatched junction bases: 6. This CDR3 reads CASSLARLAGETTDTQYF. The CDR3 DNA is TGTGCCAGCAGCTTAGCACGACTAGCGGGGGAGACCACAGATACGCAGTATTTT. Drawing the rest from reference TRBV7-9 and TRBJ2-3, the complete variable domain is DTGVSQNPRHKITKRGQNVTFRCDPISEHNRLYWYRQTLGQGPEFLTYFQNEAQLEKSRLLSDRFSAERPKGSFSTLEIQRTEQGDSAMYLCASSLARLAGETTDTQYFGPGTRLTVL.

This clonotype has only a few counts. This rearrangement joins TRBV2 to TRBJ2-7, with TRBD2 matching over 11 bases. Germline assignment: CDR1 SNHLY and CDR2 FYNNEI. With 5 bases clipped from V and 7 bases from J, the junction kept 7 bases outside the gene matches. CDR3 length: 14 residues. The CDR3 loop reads CASSSRLAGREQYV. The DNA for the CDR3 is TGTGCCAGCAGTTCGCGACTAGCGGGGAGAGAGCAGTACGTC.

The CDR3 sequence: CATLHNEQFF. CDR3 DNA: TGTGCCACCTTGCACAATGAGCAGTTCTTC. The chain employs TRBV24-1 and TRBJ2-1; D gene uncertain. The V end was cut by 9 bases, the J end by 5 bases, with 4 bases between. Germline V gene lookup returns CDR1 KGHDR and CDR2 SFDVKD. The CDR3 totals 10 residues.

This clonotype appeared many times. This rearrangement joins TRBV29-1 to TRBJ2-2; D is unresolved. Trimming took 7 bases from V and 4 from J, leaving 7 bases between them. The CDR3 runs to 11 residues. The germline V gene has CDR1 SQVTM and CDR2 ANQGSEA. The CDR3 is CSARGTGELFF. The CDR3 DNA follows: TGCAGCGCAAGAGGCACCGGGGAGCTGTTTTTT.

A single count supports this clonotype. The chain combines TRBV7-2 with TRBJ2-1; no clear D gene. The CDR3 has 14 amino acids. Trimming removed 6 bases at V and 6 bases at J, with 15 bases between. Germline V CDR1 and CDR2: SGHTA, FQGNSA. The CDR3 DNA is TGTGCCAGCAGAATTCAGGTTGAGTTCAATGAGCAGTTCTTC. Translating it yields CASRIQVEFNEQFF. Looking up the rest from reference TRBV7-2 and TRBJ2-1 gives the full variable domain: GAGVSQSPSNKVTEKGKDVELRCDPISGHTALYWYRQSLGQGLEFLIYFQGNSAPDKSGLPSDRFSAERTGGSVSTLTIQRTQQEDSAVYLCASRIQVEFNEQFFGPGTRLTVL.

CDR3 sequence (DNA): TGTGCCAGCAGCTTCTCCCCATCCAACTACGAGCAGTACGTC. It is translated as CASSFSPSNYEQYV. The V and J genes are TRBV7-9 and TRBJ2-7; no reliable D call. V shed 3 bases and J shed 3 bases, with 12 bases lying between them. Germline V gene sequence: CDR1 SEHNR, CDR2 FQNEAQ (reference sequence). This CDR3 has 14 amino acids.

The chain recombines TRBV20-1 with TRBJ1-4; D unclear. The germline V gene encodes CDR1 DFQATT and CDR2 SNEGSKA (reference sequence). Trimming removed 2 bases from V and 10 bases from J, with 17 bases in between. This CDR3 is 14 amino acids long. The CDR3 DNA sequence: TGCAGTGCTAGACCGGGTCGCCAAGGAGTAAAACTGTTTTTT. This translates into CSARPGRQGVKLFF.

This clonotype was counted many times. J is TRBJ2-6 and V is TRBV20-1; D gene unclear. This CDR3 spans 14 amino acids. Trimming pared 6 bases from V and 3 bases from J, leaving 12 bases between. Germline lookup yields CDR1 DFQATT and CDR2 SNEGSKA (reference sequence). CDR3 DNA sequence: TGCAGTGCAGTGTCGGCGCGTGGGGCCAACGTCCTGACTTTC. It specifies CSAVSARGANVLTF.

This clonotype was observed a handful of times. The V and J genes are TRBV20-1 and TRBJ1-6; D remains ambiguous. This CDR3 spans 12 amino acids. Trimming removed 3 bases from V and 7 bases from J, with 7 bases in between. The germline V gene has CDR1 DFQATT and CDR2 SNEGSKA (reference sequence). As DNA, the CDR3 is TGCAGTGCTAGGAGTCTAAATTCACCCCTCCACTTT. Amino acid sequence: CSARSLNSPLHF.

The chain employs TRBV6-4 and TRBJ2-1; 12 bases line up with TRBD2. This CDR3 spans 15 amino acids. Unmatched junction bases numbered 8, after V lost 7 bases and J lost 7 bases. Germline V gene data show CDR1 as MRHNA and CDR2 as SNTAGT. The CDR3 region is CASKRLAGGANEQFF. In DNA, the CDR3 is TGTGCCAGCAAACGCCTAGCGGGAGGGGCAAATGAGCAGTTCTTC.

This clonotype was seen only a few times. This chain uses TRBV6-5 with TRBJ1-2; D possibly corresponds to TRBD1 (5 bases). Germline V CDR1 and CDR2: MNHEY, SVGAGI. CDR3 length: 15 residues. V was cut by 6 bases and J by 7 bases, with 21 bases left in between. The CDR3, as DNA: TGTGCCAGCAGACTTACGACGGGGGTAGTAGGTGGCTACACCTTC. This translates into CASRLTTGVVGGYTF.

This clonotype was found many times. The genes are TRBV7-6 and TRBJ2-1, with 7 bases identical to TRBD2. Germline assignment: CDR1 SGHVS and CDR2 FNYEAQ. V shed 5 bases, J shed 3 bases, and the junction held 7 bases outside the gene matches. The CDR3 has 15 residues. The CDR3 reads CASSLGAGDYNEQFF. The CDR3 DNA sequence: TGTGCCAGCAGCCTAGGGGCGGGGGACTACAATGAGCAGTTCTTC.

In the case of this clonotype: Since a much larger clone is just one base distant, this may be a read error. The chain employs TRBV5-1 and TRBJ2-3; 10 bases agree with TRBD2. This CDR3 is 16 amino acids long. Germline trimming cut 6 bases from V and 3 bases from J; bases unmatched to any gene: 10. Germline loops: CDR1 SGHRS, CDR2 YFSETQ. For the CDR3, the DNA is TGCGCCAGCAAGGATACTAGCGGGGACCCGACAGATACGCAGTATTTT. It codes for CASKDTSGDPTDTQYF.

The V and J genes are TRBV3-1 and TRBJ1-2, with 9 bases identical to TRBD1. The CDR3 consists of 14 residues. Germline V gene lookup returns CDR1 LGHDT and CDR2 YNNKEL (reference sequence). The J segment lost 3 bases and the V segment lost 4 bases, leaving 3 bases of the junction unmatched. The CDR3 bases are TGTGCCAGCAGCCGGTGGGACAGGGACTATGGCTACACCTTC. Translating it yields CASSRWDRDYGYTF.

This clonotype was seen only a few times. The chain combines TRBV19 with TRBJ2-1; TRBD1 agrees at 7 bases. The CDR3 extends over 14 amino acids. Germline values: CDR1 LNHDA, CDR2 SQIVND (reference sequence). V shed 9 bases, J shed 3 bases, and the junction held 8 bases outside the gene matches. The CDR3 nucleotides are TGTGCCAGCACGCCAGCAGGGGGCTACAATGAGCAGTTCTTC. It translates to CASTPAGGYNEQFF.

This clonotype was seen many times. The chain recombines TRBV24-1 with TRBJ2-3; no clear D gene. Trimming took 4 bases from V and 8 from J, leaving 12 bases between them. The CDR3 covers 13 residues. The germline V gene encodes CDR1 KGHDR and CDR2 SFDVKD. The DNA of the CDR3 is TGTGCCACCAGTGACCCCAGTTCCCGTACGCAGTATTTT. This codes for CATSDPSSRTQYF.

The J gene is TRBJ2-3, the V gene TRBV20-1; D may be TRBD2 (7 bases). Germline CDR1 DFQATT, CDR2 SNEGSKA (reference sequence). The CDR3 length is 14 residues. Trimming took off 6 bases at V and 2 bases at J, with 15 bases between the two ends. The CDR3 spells CSAQGRDPTDTQYF. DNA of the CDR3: TGCAGTGCCCAGGGGAGGGACCCCACAGATACGCAGTATTTT.

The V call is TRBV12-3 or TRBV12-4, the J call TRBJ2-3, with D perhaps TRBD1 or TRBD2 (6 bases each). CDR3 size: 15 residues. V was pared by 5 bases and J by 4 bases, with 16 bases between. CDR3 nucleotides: TGTGCCAGCAGTCCAGAGGGGGGCAGGGCAGATACGCAGTATTTT. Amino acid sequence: CASSPEGGRADTQYF.